A selection of T cell receptor beta chains follows, all from one sample in a study of tumor-infiltrating lymphocytes in primary liver carcinoma. TCRdb used MiXCR to reprocess the multiplex PCR reads, holding one entry per CDR3 protein. The table lists more than 45,000 distinct CDR3 sequences, 70% to 80% of them singletons, with around 22% in the top ten. Material: liver tumor tissue from sampling region 5. These receptors came from a man aged 35 to 55 with primary liver carcinoma and hepatitis B virus infection. The CDR3 runs from the conserved cysteine through the conserved F or W. D genes are given only for firm matches. Size values are once, few and many counts, or a class for expanded clones, and some rows have none.

V	D	size	J	DNA	CDR3
TRBV7-8	TRBD1	once	TRBJ2-7	TGTGCCTGCAGCTTAGCCGGGGACAGGGTCCACGAGCAGTACTTC	CACSLAGDRVHEQYF
TRBV20-1	TRBD1	.	TRBJ2-7	TGCAGTGCTATACGACAGGGGAGGTCGTCCGAGCAGTACTTC	CSAIRQGRSSEQYF
TRBV6-1	TRBD2	.	TRBJ2-7	TGTGCCAGCAGTGTCTCGACTAGCGGATCCTATGGGCAGTACTTC	CASSVSTSGSYGQYF
TRBV20-1	.	few	TRBJ2-5	TGCAGTGCCTTTGGGCAGGGATCGGGCGAGACCCAGTACTTC	CSAFGQGSGETQYF
TRBV6-5	.	.	TRBJ1-2	TGTGCCAACACCCCAAATGACCATCGCTATGGCTACACCTTC	CANTPNDHRYGYTF
TRBV12-3/TRBV12-4	TRBD2	many	TRBJ2-7	TGTGCCAGCAGTCCTCTAGCGGTGGGCTACGAGCAGTACTTC	CASSPLAVGYEQYF
TRBV11-2	.	once	TRBJ2-7	TGTGCCAGCAGCTCTCTCGCCAGGACCCCCAGCTACGAGCAGCACTTC	CASSSLARTPSYEQHF
TRBV11-1	.	.	TRBJ1-6	TGTGCCAGCCGGACACTGGTTTCACCCCTCCACTTT	CASRTLVSPLHF
TRBV6-2/TRBV6-3	TRBD1	.	TRBJ2-5	TGTGTCAGCAGTGCCCCGACAGGGACCCAAGAGACCCGGTACTTC	CVSSAPTGTQETRYF
TRBV5-6	.	.	TRBJ1-4	TGTGCCAACAGCACTCCAGGGGCCATTAATGAAAAACTGTTTTTT	CANSTPGAINEKLFF
TRBV5-1	TRBD2	.	TRBJ2-1	TGCGCCAGCAGCCTGGATTGGGTGCCTAGCGGGAGCACGGGTGAGCAGCTCTTC	CASSLDWVPSGSTGEQLF
TRBV4-1	.	many	TRBJ2-7	TGCGCCAGCAGCCAAGACAGGGTCAGCTCCTACGAGCAGTACTTC	CASSQDRVSSYEQYF
TRBV12-3/TRBV12-4	TRBD2	.	TRBJ2-1	TGTGCCAGCAGAACGGCTAGCGGATACCATAATGAGCAGTTCTTC	CASRTASGYHNEQFF
TRBV6-5	.	.	TRBJ2-1	TGTACCAGCAGTCTGGGGACAAGCGGTTCCTACAATGAGCAGTTCTTC	CTSSLGTSGSYNEQFF
TRBV30	TRBD2	many	TRBJ2-6	TGTGCCTGGACGGGACTAGCGGGGGCCTCTGGGGCCAACGTCCTGACTTTC	CAWTGLAGASGANVLTF
TRBV4-1	.	.	TRBJ1-1	TGCGCCAGCAGCCAAGATTACATGGTGAACGCTGAAGCTTTCTTT	CASSQDYMVNAEAFF
TRBV10-3	TRBD2	.	TRBJ2-1	TGTGCTACCAGGAAGAATAGCGGGGCCTACAATGAGCAGTTCTTC	CATRKNSGAYNEQFF
TRBV11-2	TRBD2	.	TRBJ2-7	TGTGTCAACAGCCACGGGACTAGCGGGCTAGCCTATGAGCAGCACTTC	CVNSHGTSGLAYEQHF
TRBV7-8	TRBD1	medium-sized	TRBJ2-7	TGTGCCAGCAGCTCTTATGACAGGGGGCCCTACGAGCAGTACTTC	CASSSYDRGPYEQYF
TRBV12-3/TRBV12-4	TRBD2	.	TRBJ2-3	TGTGCCAGCAGTTTAAATTCCAGCGGGAGCACAGATAGGCAGTATTTT	CASSLNSSGSTDRQYF
TRBV5-1	TRBD2	.	TRBJ2-3	TGCGCCAACAGTTTGGACGCGGGGGGTACGCAGTATTTT	CANSLDAGGTQYF
TRBV29-1	.	.	TRBJ2-4	TGCAGCGGCACAGGAGCCAAAAACATTCCGTACTTC	CSGTGAKNIPYF
TRBV5-1	TRBD2	.	TRBJ2-5	TGCGCCAGCAGCTTGGCCGGGACTAACGGGGCCCTACAAGAGACCCAGTACTTC	CASSLAGTNGALQETQYF
TRBV7-9	.	.	TRBJ2-7	TGTGCCAGCAGCTTAGTGGGAGTGGGTGAGCAGTACTTC	CASSLVGVGEQYF
TRBV29-1	TRBD1	.	TRBJ1-5	TGCATCGTTGAAACAGGGGGCAATCAGCCCCGGCAGTTT	CIVETGGNQPRQF
TRBV11-2	.	.	TRBJ2-7	TGTATCAGCAGCTTGCCAGATGAAACTCAGTGGACTTACTTC	CISSLPDETQWTYF
TRBV5-4	.	many	TRBJ2-2	TGTGCCAGCAGCGTGGCCCAGGGGGGAGGCACCGGGGAGCTGTTTTTT	CASSVAQGGGTGELFF
TRBV7-9	TRBD1	.	TRBJ2-1	TGTGCCAGCGGCTCAGGGGGACGGTACAATGAGCAGTTCTTC	CASGSGGRYNEQFF
TRBV28	TRBD2	once	TRBJ2-1	TGTGCCAACAGTCGGGGGGGACTACATTACGAGCAGTTCTTC	CANSRGGLHYEQFF
TRBV6-5	.	many	TRBJ1-5	TGTGCCAGCAGTTACCGATCAGGCCGTGGCGATCAGCCCCAGCATTTT	CASSYRSGRGDQPQHF
TRBV5-6	.	.	TRBJ2-5	TGTGCCAGCAGCTTGATTGCAGGTAGCCAAGGGACCCAGTACTTC	CASSLIAGSQGTQYF
TRBV30	TRBD1	.	TRBJ1-2	TGTGCCTGGAGTCCAGGGGGCCACTACGACTACACCTTC	CAWSPGGHYDYTF
TRBV6-5	TRBD2	.	TRBJ2-3	TGTGTCAACAACCCAGGACTAGCGGAAACAGATACGCAGTATTTT	CVNNPGLAETDTQYF
TRBV4-2	TRBD2	.	TRBJ2-6	TGTGCCAACGGCCAAGTTGGGACTAGCGGTTCTTGGGCCAGCGTCCTGACTTTC	CANGQVGTSGSWASVLTF
TRBV6-2/TRBV6-3	TRBD2	.	TRBJ2-3	TGTGCCAGCAGTTACATCCTAGCGGGAGGCCCAGGGTATTTT	CASSYILAGGPGYF
TRBV6-2/TRBV6-3	.	.	TRBJ1-1	TGTGTCAGCACTATAATATGGACGAGGGTAGTCACTGAAGCTGTCTTT	CVSTIIWTRVVTEAVF
TRBV11-2	.	few	TRBJ2-2	TGTACCAGCAGCCTCCGGGATAGGAGTACAGGGGAGCTGTTTTTT	CTSSLRDRSTGELFF
TRBV6-5	.	.	TRBJ2-7	TGTGCCAGCAGGCTGACGACACCTACCTACGAGCATTACTTC	CASRLTTPTYEHYF
TRBV6-5	TRBD2	.	TRBJ2-2	TGTGCCAGCAGTTACAGTCTAGCGGGAAGCCCTGACCCCTGGGAGCTGTTTTTT	CASSYSLAGSPDPWELFF
TRBV7-9	.	.	TRBJ1-2	TGTGCCAACAGCTTAGCCCAACTGACCGGGACTGGGTGGGACTATGGCTACACCTTC	CANSLAQLTGTGWDYGYTF
TRBV11-3	.	.	TRBJ2-1	TGTGCCAGCAGCCTAGGCGTCTGGAACAATGGGCAGTTCTTC	CASSLGVWNNGQFF
TRBV5-6	.	.	TRBJ1-1	TGTGCCAGCAGCTTGGTCGGTGGGACATGGCGGAAAACTGAAGCTTTCTTT	CASSLVGGTWRKTEAFF
TRBV5-8	.	.	TRBJ1-1	TGTGCCAGCAGCTCCTCAGAGACCCTGAGAGGCTCGAACACTGAAGCTTTCTTT	CASSSSETLRGSNTEAFF
TRBV29-1	TRBD2	.	TRBJ2-1	TGCAGCGCTGGATTAGCGGGAGGGTTCTACAATGAGCAGTTGTTC	CSAGLAGGFYNEQLF
TRBV28	TRBD2	.	TRBJ2-7	TGTGCCTGCACCCCGGTACTAGCGGGAACCGAGCAGTACTTC	CACTPVLAGTEQYF
TRBV11-2	.	.	TRBJ2-3	TGTGCCAGCAGTTCAGTAGGGGTAACAGGGAGCAATCAGCCCCAGTATTTT	CASSSVGVTGSNQPQYF
TRBV14	.	.	TRBJ2-7	TGTGCCGGCAACCGAGAACACCCTTTCAATTACGAGCAGTACTTC	CAGNREHPFNYEQYF
TRBV11-2	.	.	TRBJ2-7	TGTGCCAGCAGCCTAGGGCCGGAAGCGGAATACGAGCAGTACTTC	CASSLGPEAEYEQYF
TRBV12-3/TRBV12-4	.	.	TRBJ2-1	TGTGCCAGCCGATTTGGTGGAGGCAATGAGCAGTTCTTC	CASRFGGGNEQFF
TRBV14	.	.	TRBJ2-7	TGTGCCAGCAACCAGGTCGACACTTACGAGCAATACTTC	CASNQVDTYEQYF
TRBV5-8	.	.	TRBJ1-5	TGTGCCAGCAGCCAGGGAACGACGAGCAATCAGCCCCAGCATTTT	CASSQGTTSNQPQHF
TRBV11-2	.	.	TRBJ2-6	TGTGCCAGCAGCTTCGATCGGACTTGGGCCAACGTCCTGACTTTC	CASSFDRTWANVLTF
TRBV28	.	.	TRBJ1-5	TGTCCCAGCAGACCCACTAAGGGGATCGGAAGCAATCAACCCCAGCATTTT	CPSRPTKGIGSNQPQHF
TRBV6-5	.	once	TRBJ1-1	TGTGCGAGCAGTTCCTCAATGAACACTGAAGCTTTCTTT	CASSSSMNTEAFF